This T cell receptor beta chain was retrieved from a study of T cells in Graves' hyperthyroidism and ophthalmopathy. This clonotype was recorded at least ten times. Amplification yielded TCR beta CDR3 regions, with RNA transcripts as the source. Initially, a first-round RT-PCR of the TCR CDR3 employed the HTBI primer set. Using its own MiXCR run on the multiplex PCR reads, TCRdb lists one record per CDR3 protein. Found here are about 520,000 distinct CDR3 sequences, around 20% of them singletons; the top ten hold about 26%. This CDR3 region has 15 residues. Germline CDR1 and CDR2: MGHDK and SYGVNS. V lost 5 bases and J 0 bases, leaving 11 bases between the germline ends.

The TCR originated in a man between 18 and 29 years old with Graves' hyperthyroidism. The chain links TRBV25-1 to TRBJ1-3; D unresolved. The sequenced sample was blood. The CDR3 loop reads CASSPGIVSGNTIYF. The CDR3 region has the DNA TGTGCCAGCAGTCCTGGGATAGTCTCTGGAAACACCATATATTTT.